These 8 T cell receptor beta chains originate from one sample sequenced in a study of T cells after yellow fever vaccination. Each CDR3 protein gets one entry after TCRdb re-called the 5' RACE reads with MiXCR. This sample carries 300,000 to 400,000 distinct CDR3 sequences, over 8% of them seen once, and the ten largest clones take more than 15%. Sequenced here: PBMCs, sampled on the day of the first yellow fever vaccination. The origin of the receptors is a young man who received the YFV17D yellow fever vaccine.

This chain connects TRBV5-4 to TRBJ2-5; D uncertain. The CDR3 consists of 14 residues. Deletions cut 0 bases from V and 4 bases from J, with 10 bases between. CDR1 is SGHNT and CDR2 is YYREEE in the germline V gene (reference sequence). CDR3 residues: CASSLVAVGETQYF. CDR3 sequence (DNA): TGTGCCAGCAGCTTGGTGGCGGTCGGAGAGACCCAGTACTTC.

V and J are TRBV5-5 and TRBJ2-2, with D hard to call. Trimming shortened V by 1 base and J by 3 bases, and 7 bases separated the two germline ends. Germline V gives CDR1 SGHKS, CDR2 YYEKEE (reference sequence). The CDR3 contains 14 residues. This chain's CDR3 is CASSLSGYTGELFF. DNA of the CDR3: TGTGCCAGCAGCTTGTCAGGTTACACCGGGGAGCTGTTTTTT. Full variable domain (rest looked up from reference TRBV5-5 and TRBJ2-2): DAGVTQSPTHLIKTRGQQVTLRCSPISGHKSVSWYQQVLGQGPQFIFQYYEKEERGRGNFPDRFSARQFPNYSSELNVNALLLGDSALYLCASSLSGYTGELFFGEGSRLTVL.

In this sample, this clonotype turned up many times. The chain employs TRBV10-1 and TRBJ2-2; D ambiguous. Deletions cut 2 bases from V and 5 bases from J, with 12 bases between. The CDR3 totals 15 residues. The germline CDR1 and CDR2 sequences are WNHNN and SYGVQD (reference sequence). The CDR3: CASSEQKGMTGELFF. The CDR3 nucleotides are TGCGCCAGCAGTGAGCAAAAAGGCATGACCGGGGAGCTGTTTTTT.

J is TRBJ2-3 and V is TRBV19; D is ambiguous. V was trimmed by 6 bases and J by 2 bases, leaving 9 bases between them. The CDR3 contains 13 residues. The germline V gene encodes CDR1 LNHDA and CDR2 SQIVND (reference sequence). The CDR3 DNA reads as TGTGCCAGTAGAGGGCCCTTCACAGATACGCAGTATTTT. Amino acid sequence: CASRGPFTDTQYF.

This clonotype was observed a few times. V is TRBV23-1 and J is TRBJ1-5; D may be TRBD1 (5 bases). TRBV23-1 is marked as an open reading frame, function uncertain. Trimming removed 2 bases from V and 3 bases from J, with 8 bases in between. This CDR3 is 14 amino acids long. CDR3 in amino acids: CASSQMTVNQPQHF. The CDR3 nucleotides are TGCGCCAGCAGTCAAATGACAGTCAATCAGCCCCAGCATTTT.

This clonotype was detected only a few times. V and J are TRBV25-1 and TRBJ2-5; 11 nucleotides agree with TRBD1. There are 17 residues in the CDR3. V trimming: 3 bases; J trimming: 4 bases; junction bases outside the gene matches: 10. Germline CDR1 is MGHDK and CDR2 is SYGVNS. CDR3 residues: CASSDLGQGAKPETQYF. The CDR3 DNA is TGTGCCAGCAGTGACCTAGGACAGGGGGCTAAGCCAGAGACCCAGTACTTC.

In its sample, this clonotype was seen a few times. The chain employs TRBV6-1 and TRBJ1-1, with D unresolved. This CDR3 is 14 amino acids long. The germline CDR1 and CDR2 sequences are MNHNS and SASEGT. The germline V and J ends were trimmed by 7 bases and 0 bases, with 12 bases remaining between them. The CDR3 sequence is CASKVPGLNTEAFF. CDR3 DNA: TGTGCCAGCAAAGTTCCGGGTTTGAACACTGAAGCTTTCTTT.

In its sample, this clonotype was seen a few times. The V and J genes are TRBV20-1 and TRBJ2-5; 14 nucleotides line up with TRBD2. This CDR3 has 13 residues. Germline V gene sequence: CDR1 DFQATT, CDR2 SNEGSKA (reference sequence). The CDR3, as DNA: TGCACCATGACTAGCGGGGGGGAAGAGACCCAGTACTTC. It encodes CTMTSGGEETQYF.